One and the same sample provided the 22 T cell receptor beta chains below, sequenced in a study of T cell responses to AZD1222 COVID-19 vaccine. Some clones are missing from TCRdb's copy, which holds only in-frame ones; the method was immunoSEQ multiplex PCR. The sample holds around 150,000 clones. Specimen: peripheral blood. These TCRs come from an adult in good health.

The J gene is TRBJ1-3, the V gene TRBV11-2; tentative D call: TRBD1 (5 bases). The length of the CDR3 is 16 residues. V was pared by 2 bases and J by 0 bases, with 11 bases between. Germline CDR1 and CDR2: SGHAT and FQNNGV. CDR3 in amino acids: CASSLMGLDSGNTIYF. The CDR3 nucleotides are TGTGCCAGCAGCTTAATGGGACTGGACTCTGGAAACACCATATATTTT.

The chain recombines TRBV4-1 with TRBJ1-5, with 10 nucleotides matching TRBD1. This CDR3 has 19 residues. Per germline, CDR1 MGHRA and CDR2 YSYEKL. Germline trimming cut 2 bases from V and 5 bases from J; bases unmatched to any gene: 15. The CDR3 sequence is CASSQPPGFDRGRDQPQHF. The CDR3 DNA reads TGCGCCAGCAGCCAACCCCCGGGGTTTGACAGGGGGCGCGATCAGCCCCAGCATTTT.

The rearrangement links TRBV19 to TRBJ2-7; 10 bases fit TRBD1. With V trimmed by 6 bases and J by 5 bases, 10 bases remained unmatched. There are 15 residues in the CDR3. Germline-derived CDR1 and CDR2 are LNHDA and SQIVND (reference sequence). This CDR3 reads CASRSSGTGAHEQYF. Written as DNA, the CDR3 is TGTGCCAGTAGATCCTCCGGGACAGGGGCCCACGAGCAGTACTTC.

V gene TRBV4-2 combines with J gene TRBJ1-1; 9 bases are shared with TRBD1. The CDR3 contains 17 residues. The V gene's germline CDR1 is LGHNA and CDR2 YNFKEQ. After removal of 0 bases from V and 11 bases from J, the junction contained 16 bases not matched to a gene. CDR3 bases: TGTGCCAGCAGCCAAGACCCGACAGGGGGTACTCTCTTGGGCGCTTTCTTT. Protein product: CASSQDPTGGTLLGAFF.

The gene calls are TRBV7-9 and TRBJ1-5; D unclear. The CDR3 is made up of 13 amino acids. Germline CDR1 SEHNR, CDR2 FQNEAQ (reference sequence). V was shortened by 1 base and J by 5 bases, with 6 bases between the two germline ends. The CDR3 sequence: CASSLEVDQPQHF. Here the CDR3 DNA reads TGTGCCAGCAGCTTAGAGGTAGATCAGCCCCAGCATTTT.

The chain recombines TRBV19 with TRBJ1-5; D gene uncertain. This CDR3 has 15 residues. Between the trimmed V and J ends, which lost 0 bases and 6 bases, there was a span of 12 bases. CDR1 is LNHDA and CDR2 is SQIVND in the germline V gene (reference sequence). CDR3 residues: CASSIDRGGSQPQHF. The CDR3 DNA is TGTGCCAGTAGTATAGACCGGGGAGGAAGTCAGCCCCAGCATTTT.

This chain connects TRBV3-1 (or the pseudogene TRBV3-2) to TRBJ1-2; D unresolved. This CDR3 is built from 15 residues. Between the trimmed V and J ends, which lost 4 bases and 2 bases, there was a span of 14 bases. Looked up from germline, CDR1 is LGHDT and CDR2 is YNNKEL (reference sequence). For the CDR3, the DNA is TGTGCCAGCAGCCCCTGGGCTCCCCCAAACTATGGCTACACCTTC. This translates into CASSPWAPPNYGYTF.

DNA of the CDR3: TGCGCCAGCAGGGTGATGGCCACTAACTATGGCTACACCTTC. Translation: CASRVMATNYGYTF. This rearrangement joins TRBV10-2 to TRBJ1-2; D is uncertain. Germline assignment: CDR1 WSHSY and CDR2 SAAADI. Trimming removed 6 bases at V and 0 bases at J, with 11 bases between. The CDR3 runs 14 residues.

The chain has TRBV28 and TRBJ1-2, with D unclear. The V end was cut by 6 bases, the J end by 0 bases, with 11 bases between. Germline CDR1 is MDHEN and CDR2 is SYDVKM. This CDR3 region has 14 residues. CDR3 nucleotide sequence: TGTGCCAGCAGCCAAGTAGGGACTAACTATGGCTACACCTTC. Its translation: CASSQVGTNYGYTF.

This chain uses TRBV6-5 with TRBJ1-2; no clear D. V lost 4 bases, J lost 7 bases, and 10 bases lay in between. The CDR3 is made up of 12 amino acids. Per germline, CDR1 MNHEY and CDR2 SVGAGI. The chain's CDR3 is CASSSRSSGYTF. The CDR3 DNA follows: TGTGCCAGCAGTTCGCGTTCGAGTGGCTACACCTTC.

The V and J genes are TRBV5-1 and TRBJ1-1; D perhaps matches TRBD1 (5 bases). V lost 1 base to trimming and J lost 1 base, with 8 bases between them. The length of the CDR3 is 14 residues. The germline CDR1 and CDR2 sequences are SGHRS and YFSETQ. CDR3 DNA sequence: TGCGCCAGCAGCTTGCCAGGGACGAACACTGAAGCTTTCTTT. Protein: CASSLPGTNTEAFF.

On this clone itself: Different DNA sequences within this sample yield the same CDR3. The chain links TRBV19 to TRBJ2-1; D may be TRBD2 (6 bases). The V and J ends lost 5 bases and 6 bases respectively, with 11 bases between them. Germline V gives CDR1 LNHDA, CDR2 SQIVND (reference sequence). The CDR3 spans 13 residues. The CDR3 here is CASSYRGGNEQFF. The DNA for the CDR3 is TGTGCCAGTAGTTATAGGGGAGGCAATGAGCAGTTCTTC.

V gene TRBV25-1 combines with J gene TRBJ2-5; 7 bases fit TRBD1. The germline gives CDR1 MGHDK, CDR2 SYGVNS. The CDR3 sequence is 15 residues long. V shed 2 bases, J shed 5 bases, and the junction held 8 bases outside the gene matches. The DNA of the CDR3 is TGTGCCAGCAGTGAAGGGCAGGGGGACAGCGAGACCCAGTACTTC. Protein product: CASSEGQGDSETQYF.

The rearrangement joins TRBV27 to TRBJ1-1; 7 nucleotides match TRBD1. The V segment lost 2 bases and the J segment 10 bases; nucleotides outside the gene matches: 10. Germline CDR1 is MNHEY and CDR2 is SMNVEV (reference sequence). The CDR3 is made up of 14 amino acids. In nucleotides, the CDR3 is TGTGCCAGCAGTTTAAAGACAGGGCGGGACGGAGCTTTCTTT. This translates into CASSLKTGRDGAFF.

This sequence joins TRBV6-2 or TRBV6-3 and TRBJ2-6; 9 nucleotides line up with TRBD1. Germline CDR1 MNHEY, CDR2 SVGEGT. V dropped 5 bases and J dropped 0; count of bases not matched to a gene: 14. CDR3 length equals 20 residues. The CDR3 here is CASSTPIRDRVLSGANVLTF. The CDR3 bases are TGTGCCAGCAGTACGCCGATCCGGGACAGGGTCCTCTCTGGGGCCAACGTCCTGACTTTC.

The chain links TRBV19 to TRBJ1-2; 7 positions match TRBD1. The CDR3 totals 15 residues. Trimming removed 6 bases from V and 4 bases from J; junction bases left unmatched: 11. Germline loops: CDR1 LNHDA, CDR2 SQIVND (reference sequence). In DNA, the CDR3 is TGTGCCAGTAGGGCTTTTATGGGACAGATCTATGGCTACACCTTC. Its protein product is CASRAFMGQIYGYTF. Using reference TRBV19 and TRBJ1-2 for the parts outside the CDR3, the full variable domain is DGGITQSPKYLFRKEGQNVTLSCEQNLNHDAMYWYRQDPGQGLRLIYYSQIVNDFQKGDIAEGYSVSREKKESFPLTVTSAQKNPTAFYLCASRAFMGQIYGYTFGSGTRLTVV.

The chain is built from TRBV3-1 (or the pseudogene TRBV3-2) and TRBJ2-7, with 8 bases that match TRBD1. Germline V lookup: CDR1 LGHDT, CDR2 YNNKEL (reference sequence). V lost 5 bases, J lost 3 bases, and 9 bases stayed unmatched. This CDR3 is built from 15 residues. Written as DNA, the CDR3 is TGTGCCAGCAGCAAGGGACAGGATTTCGTCTACGAGCAGTACTTC. Translated: CASSKGQDFVYEQYF.

The rearrangement uses TRBV3-1 (or the pseudogene TRBV3-2) and TRBJ1-1; no definite D call. The CDR3 has 15 residues. Between the trimmed V and J ends, which lost 5 bases and 4 bases, there was a span of 17 bases. Germline V gene data show CDR1 as LGHDT and CDR2 as YNNKEL (reference sequence). CDR3 in amino acids: CASSSSARGSTEAFF. In nucleotides, the CDR3 is TGTGCCAGCAGCTCGTCCGCGAGAGGAAGCACTGAAGCTTTCTTT.

The chain links TRBV6-5 to TRBJ1-1, with D tentatively TRBD1 (5 bases). CDR1 and CDR2 from the germline V gene are MNHEY and SVGAGI. The V end lost 6 bases, the J end lost 8 bases, and 13 bases lay between the germline ends. The CDR3 runs 12 residues. The CDR3 sequence is CASSTGAAEAFF. The CDR3 DNA reads as TGTGCCAGCAGCACCGGGGCAGCCGAAGCTTTCTTT.

The J gene is TRBJ2-2, the V gene TRBV7-2; no firm D call. Germline values: CDR1 SGHTA, CDR2 FQGNSA. This CDR3 contains 14 residues. The V gene lost 0 bases and the J gene lost 2 bases, with 4 bases spanning the gap. The CDR3 DNA reads as TGTGCCAGCAGCTTAGCCCCCAACACCGGGGAGCTGTTTTTT. This gives the protein CASSLAPNTGELFF.

This chain uses TRBV2 with TRBJ2-7; D is perhaps TRBD1 (6 bases). V was trimmed by 7 bases and J by 6 bases, leaving 19 bases between them. This CDR3 has 14 amino acids. Germline assignment: CDR1 SNHLY and CDR2 FYNNEI. CDR3 sequence (DNA): TGTGCCAGCATTCGGGACATGTCTCGGGGCGAGCAGTACTTC. Translation: CASIRDMSRGEQYF.

J is TRBJ2-1 and V is TRBV19; TRBD2 might be the D (6 bases). The CDR3 has 15 amino acids. Germline V gene data show CDR1 as LNHDA and CDR2 as SQIVND (reference sequence). The ends were cut back, 6 bases at V and 0 bases at J, with 12 bases in the middle. The CDR3 sequence: CASSAGTGSYNEQFF. The CDR3 DNA sequence: TGTGCCAGTAGCGCGGGGACTGGCTCCTACAATGAGCAGTTCTTC.